The rows below give T cell receptor beta chains drawn from one sample of a study of Graves' ophthalmopathy and Graves' hyperthyroidism. TCRdb fed the multiplex PCR reads into MiXCR, producing one record per CDR3 protein. The sample has fewer than 600,000 distinct CDR3 sequences; under 15% are singletons. Sequencing input: blood. The receptors derive from a woman aged 30 to 39 with Graves' ophthalmopathy. Each CDR3 is given with its conserved first and last residue. The order of the fields is clone size, D gene, CDR3 length, J gene, V gene, CDR3 DNA, CDR3 protein. D genes are given only for firm matches. Size is stated for part of the rows, as once, few or many counts, or as a class when the clone is expanded.

>many|TRBD1|15|TRBJ1-2|TRBV12-3/TRBV12-4
TGTGCCAGCAGTAGAAGGACAGGGGGCAAGGGTGGCTACACCTTC
CASSRRTGGKGGYTF
>many|TRBD1|15|TRBJ1-3|TRBV6-1
TGTGCCAGCAGGGGACAGGGGGCAGGAGGAAACACCATATATTTT
CASRGQGAGGNTIYF
>many|-|12|TRBJ2-4|TRBV20-1
TGCAGTGCTAGGGGCCAGAAGGGAACTAAGTACTTC
CSARGQKGTKYF
>few|-|12|TRBJ1-5|TRBV5-5
TGTGCCAGCAGCTTGGGGAAACAGCCCCAGCATTTT
CASSLGKQPQHF
>many|-|13|TRBJ2-5|TRBV6-1
TGTGCCAGCGGCGGGACAAACCAAGAGACCCAGTACTTC
CASGGTNQETQYF
>-|TRBD1|15|TRBJ2-7|TRBV6-1
TGTGCCAGCAGTGCCTTGACAGGGGGATTCTACGAGCAGTACTTC
CASSALTGGFYEQYF
>few|-|15|TRBJ1-3|TRBV5-1
TGCGCCAGCAGCCTTCGGTTGAGCTCTGGAAACACCATATATTTT
CASSLRLSSGNTIYF
>-|TRBD1|15|TRBJ1-2|TRBV5-1
TGCGCCAGCAGCTCCGGACAGGGGGCTGTCTATGGCTACACCTTC
CASSSGQGAVYGYTF
>-|TRBD1|18|TRBJ2-7|TRBV15
TGTGCCACCAGCAGAGATGAAGGCGGACAGGGGGGCTTCTACGAGCAGTACTTC
CATSRDEGGQGGFYEQYF
>many|TRBD2|16|TRBJ2-7|TRBV24-1
TGTGCCACCAGCCGAGGAACTAGCGGGGGAACCTACGAGCAGTACTTC
CATSRGTSGGTYEQYF
>many|-|13|TRBJ2-5|TRBV6-5
TGTGCCAGCAGTCCAGACGTCCCAGAGACCCAGTACTTC
CASSPDVPETQYF
>many|-|12|TRBJ1-2|TRBV12-3/TRBV12-4
TGTGCCAGCAGTTTGGCTAACTATGGCTACACCTTC
CASSLANYGYTF
>many|TRBD1|20|TRBJ1-5|TRBV2
TGTGCCAGCAGTGAATACCGGGACAGGGGATCTTTTCGGAGCAATCAGCCCCAGCATTTT
CASSEYRDRGSFRSNQPQHF
>-|-|14|TRBJ2-6|TRBV12-3/TRBV12-4
TGTGCCAGCAGAAGACAGGCTGGGGCCAACGTCCTGACTTTC
CASRRQAGANVLTF
>-|TRBD2|15|TRBJ2-7|TRBV6-2/TRBV6-3
TGTGCCAGCAGTACGCCGGGACTAGCGCGCTACGAGCAGTACTTC
CASSTPGLARYEQYF
>many|-|13|TRBJ1-1|TRBV5-1
TGCGCCAGCAGCTTGTCCGTTAGCACTGAAGCTTTCTTT
CASSLSVSTEAFF
>many|-|15|TRBJ2-4|TRBV10-3
TGTGCCATCAGCGACACCACGCATGGGGGAAACATTCAGTACTTC
CAISDTTHGGNIQYF
>few|TRBD1|13|TRBJ2-5|TRBV6-1
TGTGCCAGCGTAAACAGGGGGCGCGAGACCCAGTACTTC
CASVNRGRETQYF
>many|-|12|TRBJ2-7|TRBV14
TGTGCCAGGGGGGGACAGATCTACGAGCAGTACTTC
CARGGQIYEQYF
>many|TRBD1|17|TRBJ1-5|TRBV19
TGTGCCACCCACCGGGACAGGGGGTTGGAGGGCAATCAGCCCCAGCATTTT
CATHRDRGLEGNQPQHF
>many|-|15|TRBJ1-2|TRBV28
TGTGCCAGCAGTACTGGGGGGGACATCAACTATGGCTACACCTTC
CASSTGGDINYGYTF